These 17 T cell receptor beta chains share one sample of origin, sequenced in a study of radiotherapy plus CTLA-4 blockade in lung cancer. The data were produced by immunoSEQ multiplex PCR, yet TCRdb's version contains in-frame clones alone and is incomplete. The sample lists some 110,000 clones; about four fifths were seen once. Sequenced here: peripheral blood, sampled from a patient treated with radiotherapy plus ipilimumab. The receptor source for this set is a human donor with non-small cell lung cancer who had a partial response to radiotherapy plus ipilimumab.

The rearrangement links TRBV5-5 to TRBJ2-2; D may be TRBD2 (6 bases). Trimming removed 0 bases from V and 4 bases from J, with 10 bases in between. Per the germline V gene, CDR1 is SGHKS and CDR2 is YYEKEE (reference sequence). The CDR3 length is 15 residues. The CDR3 DNA sequence: TGTGCCAGCAGCTTGGGCCAGGGAGGCACCGGGGAGCTGTTTTTT. This translates into CASSLGQGGTGELFF. The full variable domain, in which reference TRBV5-5 and TRBJ2-2 provide the parts outside the CDR3, is DAGVTQSPTHLIKTRGQQVTLRCSPISGHKSVSWYQQVLGQGPQFIFQYYEKEERGRGNFPDRFSARQFPNYSSELNVNALLLGDSALYLCASSLGQGGTGELFFGEGSRLTVL.

The chain carries TRBV6-5 and TRBJ1-1; the D is unclear. The CDR3 consists of 14 residues. The germline V and J ends were trimmed by 6 bases and 4 bases, with 15 bases remaining between them. Per the germline V gene, CDR1 is MNHEY and CDR2 is SVGAGI. For the CDR3, the DNA is TGTGCCAGCAGACGAACCCCGGAGACCACTGAAGCTTTCTTT. It encodes CASRRTPETTEAFF.

V is TRBV27 and J is TRBJ1-1; 8 bases line up with TRBD1. The CDR3 contains 14 residues. CDR1 MNHEY and CDR2 SMNVEV come from the germline V gene (reference sequence). V shed 5 bases and J 4 bases; nucleotides not matched to a gene: 6. DNA for the CDR3: TGTGCCAGCAGTCCTCAGGGGGCGCGCACTGAAGCTTTCTTT. Translated, it gives CASSPQGARTEAFF.

This chain uses TRBV19 with TRBJ1-4; D is perhaps TRBD1 (5 bases). Trimming stripped 5 bases from V and 0 bases from J, with 10 bases between. Germline CDR1 reads LNHDA; CDR2 reads SQIVND (reference sequence). This CDR3 has 15 amino acids. CDR3 amino acids: CASSLQDATNEKLFF. For the CDR3, the DNA is TGTGCCAGTAGTTTACAGGACGCAACTAATGAAAAACTGTTTTTT. Combining the CDR3 with reference TRBV19 and TRBJ1-4 gives the whole variable domain DGGITQSPKYLFRKEGQNVTLSCEQNLNHDAMYWYRQDPGQGLRLIYYSQIVNDFQKGDIAEGYSVSREKKESFPLTVTSAQKNPTAFYLCASSLQDATNEKLFFGSGTQLSVL.

The chain couples TRBV5-1 to TRBJ2-7; D may be TRBD2 (6 bases). Germline CDR1 SGHRS, CDR2 YFSETQ. The ends were cut back, 4 bases at V and 2 bases at J, with 16 bases in the middle. The CDR3 sequence is 15 residues long. CDR3 coding DNA: TGCGCCAGCAGCCCGGTGGGGGGAGGTCCCTACGAGCAGTACTTC. This translates into CASSPVGGGPYEQYF.

This clone was recorded a few times. The V gene is TRBV6-4, the J gene TRBJ2-7; weak D call: TRBD2 (5 bases). Trimming stripped 2 bases from V and 3 bases from J, with 14 bases between. The germline V gene has CDR1 MRHNA and CDR2 SNTAGT. The CDR3 is 15 amino acids. CDR3: CASSDASSEGYEQYV. CDR3 DNA: TGTGCCAGCAGTGACGCGAGTTCAGAGGGCTACGAGCAGTACGTC.

The chain carries TRBV27 and TRBJ2-3; D gene ambiguous. The CDR3 extends over 16 amino acids. Trimming took 8 bases from V and 1 from J, leaving 19 bases between them. Looked up from germline, CDR1 is MNHEY and CDR2 is SMNVEV (reference sequence). The CDR3 coding sequence is TGTGCCAGCTACTCCCCCTTCGAAAAGCGCACAGATACGCAGTATTTT. Translating it yields CASYSPFEKRTDTQYF.

This clone was seen many times. V gene TRBV5-6 combines with J gene TRBJ1-2; TRBD1 agrees at 9 bases. V lost 6 bases to trimming and J lost 7 bases; unmatched junction nucleotides: 19. Germline CDR1 SGHDT, CDR2 YYEEEE. This CDR3 is built from 17 residues. The CDR3 DNA follows: TGTGCCAGCACCCCGGGACAGGGCCTAGCGAAGCTGCGTGGCTACACCTTC. Encoded protein: CASTPGQGLAKLRGYTF.

The rearrangement uses TRBV27 and TRBJ1-1; TRBD1 matches at 9 bases. V gave up 6 bases and J gave up 0 bases; unmatched junction bases: 5. The CDR3 totals 15 residues. Germline loops: CDR1 MNHEY, CDR2 SMNVEV (reference sequence). CDR3 sequence (DNA): TGTGCCAGCAGAGGTAGGGACAGGGTGAACACTGAAGCTTTCTTT. As protein: CASRGRDRVNTEAFF.

The chain links TRBV20-1 to TRBJ1-1; D possibly corresponds to TRBD1 (5 bases). The CDR3 is 11 residues long. Per germline, CDR1 DFQATT and CDR2 SNEGSKA (reference sequence). Trimming cost V 8 bases and J 4 bases, with 11 bases left between them. The CDR3 DNA follows: TGCAGTACAGCTAGGGGCACTGAAGCTTTCTTT. Translating it yields CSTARGTEAFF.

The rearrangement joins TRBV6-6 to TRBJ2-7; 8 bases match TRBD2. The CDR3 totals 14 residues. The V segment lost 6 bases and the J segment 5 bases; nucleotides outside the gene matches: 9. The germline V gene has CDR1 MNHNY and CDR2 SVGAGI (reference sequence). In nucleotides, the CDR3 is TGTGCCAGCAGCCGGGGGGGGGTAGGGGACGAGCAGTACGTC. Amino acids: CASSRGGVGDEQYV.

The genes are TRBV5-1 and TRBJ2-1; 8 nucleotides agree with TRBD2. Germline CDR1 and CDR2: SGHRS and YFSETQ. J gave up 5 bases and V 7 bases, and 8 bases lay outside the gene matches. The CDR3 sequence is 14 residues long. CDR3 amino acids: CASGSGRGDNEQFF. DNA for the CDR3: TGCGCCAGCGGGAGCGGGAGAGGGGACAATGAGCAGTTCTTC.

The chain is built from TRBV28 and TRBJ1-2; the D is unclear. The CDR3 consists of 13 residues. The germline V and J ends were trimmed by 2 bases and 8 bases, with 12 bases remaining between them. CDR1 MDHEN and CDR2 SYDVKM come from the germline V gene. CDR3 protein: CASSLSQDQGYTF. The DNA of the CDR3 is TGTGCCAGCAGTTTAAGTCAGGATCAGGGCTACACCTTC.

The chain recombines TRBV6-1 with TRBJ1-5; D is perhaps TRBD1 (5 bases). The CDR3 covers 16 residues. V shed 4 bases and J shed 2 bases, with 15 bases lying between them. Per the germline V gene, CDR1 is MNHNS and CDR2 is SASEGT. The CDR3 nucleotides are TGTGCCAGCAGTGGGGGGGGTTGGGTCGGCAATCAGCCCCAGCATTTT. Translation: CASSGGGWVGNQPQHF.

The J gene is TRBJ2-1, the V gene TRBV6-1; TRBD2 agrees at 10 bases. CDR1 MNHNS and CDR2 SASEGT come from the germline V gene. The ends lost 0 bases at V and 7 bases at J; junction bases unmatched: 9. There are 17 residues in the CDR3. CDR3 sequence: CASSEALLAGVVNEQFF. The CDR3 DNA reads TGTGCCAGCAGTGAAGCGCTTCTAGCGGGAGTCGTAAATGAGCAGTTCTTC.

The V and J genes are TRBV7-2 and TRBJ2-5; 7 bases line up with TRBD2. The germline V gene encodes CDR1 SGHTA and CDR2 FQGNSA. The CDR3 spans 15 residues. V dropped 1 base and J dropped 5; count of bases not matched to a gene: 7. The CDR3: CASSLGGGTAETQYF. The CDR3, as DNA: TGTGCCAGCAGCTTAGGGGGGGGGACCGCCGAGACCCAGTACTTC.

Points on this clone: Other DNA sequences of this sample code for an identical CDR3. The chain's CDR3 is CASRQLAGSTSYEQYV. As DNA, the CDR3 is TGTGCCAGCAGACAGCTAGCGGGAAGTACCTCCTACGAGCAGTACGTC. The rearrangement joins TRBV27 to TRBJ2-7; 9 nucleotides agree with TRBD2. The junction had 9 bases not matched to a gene; V was cut back by 6 bases and J by 0 bases. Per germline, CDR1 MNHEY and CDR2 SMNVEV (reference sequence). The CDR3 has 16 residues.